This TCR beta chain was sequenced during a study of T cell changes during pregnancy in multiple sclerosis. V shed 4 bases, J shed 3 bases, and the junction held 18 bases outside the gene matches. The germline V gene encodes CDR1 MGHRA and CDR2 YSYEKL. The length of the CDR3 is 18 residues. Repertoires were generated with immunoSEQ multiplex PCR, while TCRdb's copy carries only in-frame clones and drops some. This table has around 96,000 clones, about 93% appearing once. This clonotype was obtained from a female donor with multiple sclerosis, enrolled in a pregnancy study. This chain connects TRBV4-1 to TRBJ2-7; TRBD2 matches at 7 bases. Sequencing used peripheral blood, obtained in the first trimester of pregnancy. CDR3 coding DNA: TGCGCCAGCAGCCCACGGGGTCTAGCGGACCGGGAGCTCTACGAGCAGTACTTC. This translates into CASSPRGLADRELYEQYF.